This T cell receptor beta chain was captured in a study of blood T cell repertoires in COVID-19. Across the whole study: Nucleic acid was either cDNA or gDNA, and it came from T cells, B-cell-depleted T cells, or PBMCs.

This clone was recorded only once. V lost 5 bases to trimming and J lost 3 bases; unmatched junction nucleotides: 1. The CDR3 contains 14 residues. Per germline, CDR1 SGHAT and CDR2 FQNNGV. Per the study methods: Amplification of reference gene primers provided the estimated nucleated cell counts. Profiled with immunoSEQ multiplex PCR; TCRdb holds only in-frame clones, not every one. The V and J calls and clone size come from that table; D and trimming were worked out from the DNA. Of 150,000 or so clones in the sample, 90% are singletons; the top ten hold around 17%. The sequence was collected from a man aged 60 to 69 with active or convalescent COVID-19. The source material was peripheral blood. The chain joins TRBV11-2 to TRBJ2-3; 11 bases line up with TRBD1. CDR3 sequence reads: CASSRDRGTDTQYF. The DNA of the CDR3 is TGTGCCAGCAGCCGGGACAGGGGGACAGATACGCAGTATTTT. The full variable domain, in which reference TRBV11-2 and TRBJ2-3 provide the parts outside the CDR3, is EAGVAQSPRYKIIEKRQSVAFWCNPISGHATLYWYQQILGQGPKLLIQFQNNGVVDDSQLPKDRFSAERLKGVDSTLKIQPAKLEDSAVYLCASSRDRGTDTQYFGPGTRLTVL.